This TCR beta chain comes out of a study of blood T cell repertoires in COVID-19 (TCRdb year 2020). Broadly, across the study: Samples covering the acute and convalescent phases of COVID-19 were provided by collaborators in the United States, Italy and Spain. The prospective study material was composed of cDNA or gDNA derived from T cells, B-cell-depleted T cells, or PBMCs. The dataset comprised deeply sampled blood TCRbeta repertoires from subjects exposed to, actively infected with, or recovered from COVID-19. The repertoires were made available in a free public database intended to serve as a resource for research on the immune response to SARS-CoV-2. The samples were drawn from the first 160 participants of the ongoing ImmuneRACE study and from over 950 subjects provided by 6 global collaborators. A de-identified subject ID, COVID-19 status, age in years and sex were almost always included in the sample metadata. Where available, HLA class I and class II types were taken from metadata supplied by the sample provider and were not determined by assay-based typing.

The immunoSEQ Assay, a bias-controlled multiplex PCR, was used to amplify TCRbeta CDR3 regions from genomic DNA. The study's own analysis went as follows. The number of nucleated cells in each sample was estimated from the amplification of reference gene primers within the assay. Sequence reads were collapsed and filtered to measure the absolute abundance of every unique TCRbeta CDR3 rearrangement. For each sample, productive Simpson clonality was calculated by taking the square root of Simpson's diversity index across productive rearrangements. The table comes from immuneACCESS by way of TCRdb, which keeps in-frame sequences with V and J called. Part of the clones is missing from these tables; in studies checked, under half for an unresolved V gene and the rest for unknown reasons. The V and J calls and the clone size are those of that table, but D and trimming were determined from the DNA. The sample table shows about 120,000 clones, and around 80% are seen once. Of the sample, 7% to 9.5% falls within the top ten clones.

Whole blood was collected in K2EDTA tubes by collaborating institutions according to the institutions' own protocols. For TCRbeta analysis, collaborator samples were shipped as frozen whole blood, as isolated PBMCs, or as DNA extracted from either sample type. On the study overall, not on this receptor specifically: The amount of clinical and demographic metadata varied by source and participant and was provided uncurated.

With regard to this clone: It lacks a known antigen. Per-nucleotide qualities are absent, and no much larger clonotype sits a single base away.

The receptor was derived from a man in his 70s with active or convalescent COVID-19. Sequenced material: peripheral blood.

The encoded CDR3 is CASSLQGVSYNEQFF. The nucleotide sequence reads as follows: TGTGCCAGCAGCTTGCAGGGCGTCTCCTACAATGAGCAGTTCTTC. This sequence uses TRBV5-4 and TRBJ2-1, and perhaps TRBD1 as D gene, on 5 matching bases. In the germline V gene (reference sequence), CDR1 corresponds to SGHNT and CDR2 to YYREEE. Trimming removed 1 base from V and 0 bases from J, leaving 8 bases between the germline ends. The CDR3 covers 15 residues, taking in both the cysteine and the phenylalanine. The kept DNA is CDR3 alone, 45 bases in frame from the first base.